This T cell receptor (beta chain) was captured by sequencing in a study of blood T cell repertoires in COVID-19. About the study: PBMCs, B-cell-depleted T cells, or T cells provided the cDNA or gDNA that made up the material.

Assay: immunoSEQ multiplex PCR; the TCRdb copy retains only in-frame clones and omits some. This table has hundreds of thousands of clones, about 86% appearing once. This clone has only a few counts. The CDR3 has 16 residues. Looked up from germline, CDR1 is SGHTA and CDR2 is FQGNSA. Trimming removed 3 bases from V and 2 bases from J, with 15 bases in between. The sample comprised peripheral blood. The V and J genes are TRBV7-2 and TRBJ2-3; D might be TRBD1 (7 bases). This receptor was taken from a woman in her fifties or sixties with acute or convalescent COVID-19. This chain's CDR3 is CASSFQGGGPTDTQYF. In nucleotides, the CDR3 is TGTGCCAGCAGCTTCCAGGGGGGCGGGCCCACAGATACGCAGTATTTT.